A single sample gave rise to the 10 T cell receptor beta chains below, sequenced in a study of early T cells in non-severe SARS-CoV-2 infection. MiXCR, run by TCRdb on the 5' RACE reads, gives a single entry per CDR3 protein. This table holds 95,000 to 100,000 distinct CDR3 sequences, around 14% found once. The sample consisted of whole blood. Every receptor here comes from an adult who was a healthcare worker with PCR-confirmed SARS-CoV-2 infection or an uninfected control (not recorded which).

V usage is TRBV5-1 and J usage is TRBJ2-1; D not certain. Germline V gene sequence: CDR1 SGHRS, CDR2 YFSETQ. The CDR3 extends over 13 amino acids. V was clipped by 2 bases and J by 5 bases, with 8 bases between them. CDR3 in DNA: TGCGCCAGCAGCTTTCCGAGGAACAATGAGCAGTTCTTC. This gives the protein CASSFPRNNEQFF.

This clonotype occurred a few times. DNA for the CDR3: TGTGCCAGCTTCCAGGGGAAAGTTAGTAGTAATTCACCCCTCCACTTT. Translated: CASFQGKVSSNSPLHF. This chain uses TRBV6-5 with TRBJ1-6; a weak D match, TRBD1 (6 bases). The V gene lost 8 bases and the J gene lost 6 bases, with 20 bases spanning the gap. Germline CDR1 and CDR2: MNHEY and SVGAGI. CDR3 length: 16 amino acids.

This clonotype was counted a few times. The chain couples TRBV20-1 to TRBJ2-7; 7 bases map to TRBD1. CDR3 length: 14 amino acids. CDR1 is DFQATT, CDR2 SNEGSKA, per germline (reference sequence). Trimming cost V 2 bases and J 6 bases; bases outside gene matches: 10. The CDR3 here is CSARIETGLLEQYF. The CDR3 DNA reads TGCAGTGCTAGAATCGAGACAGGGCTCCTCGAGCAGTACTTC.

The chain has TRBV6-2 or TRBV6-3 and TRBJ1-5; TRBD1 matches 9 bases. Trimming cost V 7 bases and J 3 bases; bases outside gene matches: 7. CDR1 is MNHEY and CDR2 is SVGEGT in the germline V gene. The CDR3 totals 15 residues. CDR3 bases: TGTGCCAGCAAGGACAGGGGCTGGATCAATCAGCCCCAGCATTTT. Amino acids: CASKDRGWINQPQHF.

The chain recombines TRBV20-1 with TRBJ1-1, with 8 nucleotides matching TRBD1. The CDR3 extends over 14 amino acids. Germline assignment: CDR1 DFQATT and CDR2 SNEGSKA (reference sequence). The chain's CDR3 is CSAGTGRGNTEAFF. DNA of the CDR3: TGCAGCGCGGGGACAGGTCGTGGGAACACTGAAGCTTTCTTT.

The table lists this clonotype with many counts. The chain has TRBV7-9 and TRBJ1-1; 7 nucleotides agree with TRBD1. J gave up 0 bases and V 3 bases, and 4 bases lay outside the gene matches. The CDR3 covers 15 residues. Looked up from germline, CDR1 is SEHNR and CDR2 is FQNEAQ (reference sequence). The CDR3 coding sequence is TGTGCCAGCAGCTTGGGACAGATGATGAACACTGAAGCTTTCTTT. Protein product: CASSLGQMMNTEAFF.

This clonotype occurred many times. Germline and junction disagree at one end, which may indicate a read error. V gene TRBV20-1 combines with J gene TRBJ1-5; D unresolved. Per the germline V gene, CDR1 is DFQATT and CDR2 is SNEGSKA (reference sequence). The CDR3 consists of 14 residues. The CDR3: CSARGRQVHQPQHF. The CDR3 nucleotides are TGCAGTGCAAGAGGTCGGCAGGTTCACCAGCCCCAGCATTTT.

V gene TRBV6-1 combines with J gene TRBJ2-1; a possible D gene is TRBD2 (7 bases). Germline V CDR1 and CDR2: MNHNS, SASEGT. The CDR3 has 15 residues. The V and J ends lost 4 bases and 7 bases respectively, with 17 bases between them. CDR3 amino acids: CASSVRGGQLNEQFF. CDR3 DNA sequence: TGTGCCAGCAGTGTGAGGGGGGGCCAGTTGAATGAGCAGTTCTTC.

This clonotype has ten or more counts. In DNA, the CDR3 is TGTGCCAGCAGTGAAGAAACGAGGAAGCAGTTCTTC. It translates to CASSEETRKQFF. This chain connects TRBV2 to TRBJ2-1; unclear D gene. Deletions cut 1 base from V and 11 bases from J, with 9 bases between. The CDR3 is 12 amino acids. CDR1 and CDR2 (germline): SNHLY, FYNNEI.

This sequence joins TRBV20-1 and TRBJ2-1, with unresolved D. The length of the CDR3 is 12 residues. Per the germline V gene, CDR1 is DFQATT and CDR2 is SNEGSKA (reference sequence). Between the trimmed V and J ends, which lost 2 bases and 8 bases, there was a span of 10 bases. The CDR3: CSARSSFDEQFF. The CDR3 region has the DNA TGCAGTGCTAGAAGTAGTTTCGATGAGCAGTTCTTC.